This TCR beta chain was sequenced during a study of blood T cell repertoires in COVID-19. About the study: Collection of acute and convalescent COVID-19 samples took place in the United States, Italy and Spain. PBMCs, B-cell-depleted T cells, or T cells were the source of the cDNA or gDNA that made up the material.

In the authors' methods: Reference gene primer amplification gave estimated nucleated cell counts. Using immunoSEQ multiplex PCR, the repertoire was profiled, and TCRdb retains in-frame clones only, with some absent. That table supplies the V and J calls and clone size; D and trimming were determined from the DNA. This sample has 300,000 to 450,000 clones, with about 85% found just once. This clonotype originated in a woman between 18 and 29 years old with acute or convalescent COVID-19. The sequenced material came from peripheral blood.

CDR3 region: CASTSSVTAGSYQPQHF. CDR3 nucleotide sequence: TGTGCCAGCACCTCCTCGGTGACAGCGGGTTCGTATCAGCCCCAGCATTTT. J is TRBJ1-5 and V is TRBV28; D might be TRBD1 (5 bases). This CDR3 is 17 amino acids long. V dropped 7 bases and J dropped 5 bases, with 24 bases sitting between them. Germline V lookup: CDR1 MDHEN, CDR2 SYDVKM.